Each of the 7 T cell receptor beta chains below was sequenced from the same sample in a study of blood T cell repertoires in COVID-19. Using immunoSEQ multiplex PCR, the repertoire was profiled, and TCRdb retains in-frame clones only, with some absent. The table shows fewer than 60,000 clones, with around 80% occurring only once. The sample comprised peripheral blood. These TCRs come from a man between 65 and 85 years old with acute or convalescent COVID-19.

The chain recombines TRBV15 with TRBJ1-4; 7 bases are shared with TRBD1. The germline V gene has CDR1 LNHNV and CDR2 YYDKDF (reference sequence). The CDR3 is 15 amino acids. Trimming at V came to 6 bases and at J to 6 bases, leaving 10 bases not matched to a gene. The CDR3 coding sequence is TGTGCCACCAGAGACGGGGGTCAGGGGGATGAAAAACTGTTTTTT. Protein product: CATRDGGQGDEKLFF.

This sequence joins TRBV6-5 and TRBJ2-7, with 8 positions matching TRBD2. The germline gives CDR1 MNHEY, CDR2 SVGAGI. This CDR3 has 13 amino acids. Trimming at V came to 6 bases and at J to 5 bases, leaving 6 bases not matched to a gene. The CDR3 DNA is TGTGCCAGCAGGCCCAAGCGGGGGAACGAGCAGTACTTC. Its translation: CASRPKRGNEQYF.

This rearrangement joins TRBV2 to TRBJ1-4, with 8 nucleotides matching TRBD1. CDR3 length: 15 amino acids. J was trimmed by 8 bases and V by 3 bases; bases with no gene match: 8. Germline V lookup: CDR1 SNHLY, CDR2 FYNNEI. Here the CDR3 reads CASSDENRGMEKLFF. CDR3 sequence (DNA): TGTGCCAGCAGTGATGAAAACAGGGGGATGGAAAAACTGTTTTTT.

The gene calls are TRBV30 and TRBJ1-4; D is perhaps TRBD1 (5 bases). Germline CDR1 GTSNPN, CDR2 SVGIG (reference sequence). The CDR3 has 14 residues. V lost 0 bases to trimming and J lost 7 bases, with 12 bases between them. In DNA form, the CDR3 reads TGTGCCTGGAGTGTACCCCGGGGGGGTGAAAAACTGTTTTTT. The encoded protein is CAWSVPRGGEKLFF.

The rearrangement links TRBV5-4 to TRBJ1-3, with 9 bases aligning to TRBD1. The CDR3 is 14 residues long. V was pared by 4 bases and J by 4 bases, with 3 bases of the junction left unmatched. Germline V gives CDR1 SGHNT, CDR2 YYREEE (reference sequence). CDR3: CASSIQGAGNTIYF. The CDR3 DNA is TGTGCCAGCAGCATACAGGGGGCGGGAAACACCATATATTTT.

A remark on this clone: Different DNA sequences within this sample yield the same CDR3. CDR3 sequence: CASSLDRGNQPQHF. In DNA, the CDR3 is TGTGCCAGCAGCTTAGACAGGGGGAATCAGCCCCAGCATTTT. This chain connects TRBV11-2 to TRBJ1-5, with TRBD1 matching over 7 bases. Germline trimming cut 0 bases from V and 4 bases from J; bases unmatched to any gene: 0. Germline V CDR1 and CDR2: SGHAT, FQNNGV. The CDR3 sequence is 14 residues long.

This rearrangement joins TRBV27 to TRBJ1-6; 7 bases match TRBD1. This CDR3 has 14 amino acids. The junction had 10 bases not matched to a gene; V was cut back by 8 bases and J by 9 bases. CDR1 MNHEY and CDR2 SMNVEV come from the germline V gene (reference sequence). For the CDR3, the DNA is TGTGCCAGCTACCCCCTGAGGACAGGTTCACCCCTCCACTTT. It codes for CASYPLRTGSPLHF.